This record looks at one T cell receptor (beta chain) sequence and its context. Its antigen target is currently unknown. Nothing much larger sits one base from this clone, and base qualities are not available. At diagnosis, peripheral blood, uninvolved tumor-adjacent lung and tumor were collected and stored as a combination of fresh-frozen and FFPE material. For TCR repertoire profiling, the blood samples were analyzed as peripheral blood mononuclear cells. This specimen comes from a study of T cells in localized non-small cell lung cancer (TCRdb year 2020). At the level of the whole study: The study examined T cell repertoires in under 300 patients with early-stage NSCLC and compared tumors with uninvolved tumor-adjacent lungs. The mean age of the NSCLC patients was roughly 70 years, with 120 to 150 men and about a hundred women. All 220 or so NSCLC patients in the cohort were treatment-naive and had localized lung tumors that were resected. The paper's findings and limits, for the study overall: Higher T cell density in blood was associated with longer overall survival, whereas higher clonality in adjacent lung was associated with shorter survival. Because multi-region tumor sequencing was not done, intratumor heterogeneity could not be ruled out. Because the study design was exploratory, TCR variables were selected using unadjusted p-values without false-discovery rate correction. A median of around 50 of the top 100 tumor clones turned up in the paired uninvolved adjacent lung, and around 27 of those clones also ranked among the top 100 of that same adjacent lung. The highest T cell clonality was observed in uninvolved tumor-adjacent lung, where clonality exceeded that of tumor, suggesting that antigenic responses were more focused in uninvolved tumor-adjacent lung.

The immunoSEQ Assay was used to sequence TCR beta CDR3 regions from DNA. The authors' analysis ran thus. To compute T cell density, TCR beta template counts were normalized to usable DNA, which was estimated by amplifying housekeeping genes. The preseqR package was used to estimate richness by extrapolating to 400,000 templates for PBMC samples and to 120,000 templates for tissue samples. Clonality was defined by subtracting Pielou's evenness from one. Tissue-enriched TCRs were identified through differential abundance testing performed on productive amino-acid clonotypes, with a minimum total count of 5 and an alpha of 0.1. Repertoire overlap between compartments was quantified with the Jaccard Index and Morisita Overlap Index. TCR beta CDR3s were clustered by GLIPH together with public tetramer-defined viral CDR3s, and at least three viral sequences plus V-gene enrichment were required for viral motifs. The table was pulled from immuneACCESS by TCRdb, which kept in-frame rearrangements only. Such tables lose some clones; where checked, under half of the loss comes from unresolved V genes, and the rest has no known cause. That table supplies the V and J calls and clone size; D and trimming were determined from the DNA. The sample table holds around 140,000 clones, of which more than 70% were seen once. The ten top clones hold 1.5% to 2% of the sample.

In the germline V gene (reference sequence), CDR1 corresponds to LNHDA and CDR2 to SQIVND. Between the V and J ends, shortened by 9 bases and 4 bases respectively, the junction contains 18 bases. The CDR3 numbers 14 residues from cysteine through phenylalanine. This entry keeps only the CDR3 DNA: 42 bases, framed from base 1. This TCR was recovered from a female donor over 55 with stage I lung adenocarcinoma. Recombination joined TRBV19 with TRBJ1-1; the D gene is perhaps TRBD1, from 5 matching bases. The source was peripheral blood, collected before any cancer treatment. The CDR3 region: CASSRQGPSTEAFF. The nucleotide sequence reads TGTGCCAGCAGCCGTCAGGGCCCGAGCACTGAAGCTTTCTTT.